The rows below give T cell receptor beta chains drawn from one sample of a study of blood T cell repertoires in COVID-19. The assay was immunoSEQ multiplex PCR, and TCRdb's table has in-frame clones only and misses some. The sample comprises about 140,000 clones, roughly 79% of which are singletons, and 8.4% rests with the top ten. Sequencing was carried out using peripheral blood. Receptors were obtained from a woman aged 55-75 years with active or convalescent COVID-19. The CDR3 runs from the conserved cysteine through the conserved F or W. Clone size is shown for a subset of rows, as once, few, many or a class of expanded clone.

V gene | clone size | CDR3 protein
TRBV2 | - | CASTFRGQGGGELFF
TRBV9 | - | CASSIQGVDTEAFF
TRBV7-3 | - | CASSSQGGGKTEAFF
TRBV11-3 | few | CASSPRYWGTQYF
TRBV19 | - | CASSITGTLEKLFF
TRBV28 | - | CASSLLAGTDTQYF
TRBV20-1 | - | CSASPQTGFGGYTF
TRBV27 | - | CASSPLSSGANVLTF
TRBV7-8 | - | CASSPSQTLYGYTF
TRBV18 | - | CASSPSPKFPSSYNEQFF
TRBV6-2/TRBV6-3 | - | CASSYREETYGYTF
TRBV6-5 | once | CAACDRGQEDEKLFF
TRBV3-1/TRBV3-2 | - | CASSQGGSSGNTIYF
TRBV5-4 | - | CASSLGQGEYNEQFF
TRBV5-8 | once | CASSLGSGTSGRRETQYF
TRBV19 | once | CASSVLMGQKYNEQFF
TRBV28 | - | CASSETGVTEAFF
TRBV2 | - | CASSLRDRETQYF
TRBV24-1 | - | CATSDPRSGTERGTDTQYF
TRBV28 | - | CASSSTYRETNTEAFF
TRBV15 | - | CATSRYRDSVFGTEAFF
TRBV2 | - | CASTLDRGVYNSPLHF
TRBV5-4 | - | CASSPLERVNYGYTF
TRBV6-2/TRBV6-3 | - | CASSNLAGAVTDTQYF
TRBV5-1 | many | CASSFQMNTEAFF